Each of the 4 T cell receptor beta chains below was sequenced from the same sample in a study of blood T cell repertoires in COVID-19. The assay was immunoSEQ multiplex PCR, and TCRdb's table has in-frame clones only and misses some. The data show 80,000 to 90,000 clones, with about 85% seen just once and 2.5% to 3.5% held by the top ten. Sample: peripheral blood. These receptor sequences come from a woman aged 80 or over with COVID-19, enrolled during active disease.

The chain has TRBV28 and TRBJ2-2; tentatively, D is TRBD1 (6 bases). V dropped 7 bases and J dropped 0 bases, with 12 bases sitting between them. Germline V lookup: CDR1 MDHEN, CDR2 SYDVKM. This CDR3 has 15 residues. CDR3 residues: CASKRDNANTGELFF. Written as DNA, the CDR3 is TGTGCCAGCAAACGGGACAACGCGAACACCGGGGAGCTGTTTTTT.

This sequence joins TRBV27 and TRBJ1-5, with 7 bases that match TRBD1. Germline V gene data show CDR1 as MNHEY and CDR2 as SMNVEV (reference sequence). V was pared by 3 bases and J by 4 bases, with 6 bases of the junction left unmatched. The CDR3 is 15 amino acids. This CDR3 reads CASSLTGTPNQPQHF. CDR3 DNA sequence: TGTGCCAGCAGTTTGACAGGGACCCCGAATCAGCCCCAGCATTTT.

The J gene is TRBJ2-1, the V gene TRBV7-2; 7 bases fit TRBD2. The CDR3 consists of 14 residues. Unmatched junction bases numbered 9, after V lost 5 bases and J lost 8 bases. In germline, CDR1 is SGHTA, CDR2 FQGNSA. CDR3 sequence (DNA): TGTGCCAGCAGCCCCCAGCGGGGCAGGGATGAGCAGTTCTTC. This encodes CASSPQRGRDEQFF.

The V and J genes are TRBV5-6 and TRBJ1-2; no clear D gene. The CDR3 totals 13 residues. Germline CDR1 reads SGHDT; CDR2 reads YYEEEE. Trimming removed 4 bases at V and 5 bases at J, with 12 bases between. The CDR3: CASSPPGYYGYTF. The CDR3, as DNA: TGTGCCAGCAGCCCCCCCGGGTATTATGGCTACACCTTC.